Each of the 31 T cell receptor beta chains below was sequenced from the same sample in a study of cytomegalovirus exposure and HLA in healthy donors. The PCR ran on 60 Vbeta and 13 Jbeta primers. The method was immunoSEQ multiplex PCR; TCRdb's version includes in-frame clones alone and lacks a portion of them. The table shows over 150,000 clones, with about 69% occurring only once. The specimen was PBMCs. These receptors were taken from a male donor in good health and CMV-seronegative.

The chain links TRBV15 to TRBJ1-2; 9 bases align to TRBD1. V shed 1 base and J 6 bases; nucleotides not matched to a gene: 3. The CDR3 sequence is 14 residues long. Germline CDR1 LNHNV, CDR2 YYDKDF (reference sequence). The CDR3 loop reads CATSRVTGGNGYTF. The CDR3 DNA is TGTGCCACCAGCAGAGTGACAGGGGGTAATGGCTACACCTTC.

V is TRBV5-4 and J is TRBJ2-5, with D maybe TRBD1 (5 bases). Near its end, the DNA agrees better with TRBJ2-7, so the J call may be wrong. Germline V gene lookup returns CDR1 SGHNT and CDR2 YYREEE (reference sequence). The CDR3 is 14 amino acids. In nucleotides, the CDR3 is TGTGCCAGCAGCTTGCGACAGAGTTCCTACGAGCAGTACTTC. It yields the protein CASSLRQSSYEQYF.

The J gene is TRBJ2-7, the V gene TRBV5-4; 9 bases agree with TRBD1. Germline V gives CDR1 SGHNT, CDR2 YYREEE (reference sequence). This CDR3 is 15 amino acids long. V was clipped by 0 bases and J by 1 base; unmatched bases: 2. As DNA, the CDR3 is TGTGCCAGCAGCTTGGGTGGACAGGGGTCCTACGAGCAGTACTTC. Protein product: CASSLGGQGSYEQYF.

The chain carries TRBV9 and TRBJ2-1, with 11 bases that match TRBD2. Germline CDR1 reads SGDLS; CDR2 reads YYNGEE. V was clipped by 0 bases and J by 7 bases; unmatched bases: 9. CDR3 length: 17 amino acids. The CDR3 region is CASSVEQRSGRGNEQFF. The CDR3 DNA follows: TGTGCCAGCAGCGTAGAACAACGTAGCGGGAGGGGTAATGAGCAGTTCTTC.

The chain has TRBV9 and TRBJ1-6; the D gene is possibly TRBD1 (5 bases). This CDR3 spans 13 amino acids. Germline V gives CDR1 SGDLS, CDR2 YYNGEE. Trimming stripped 4 bases from V and 10 bases from J, with 12 bases between. The CDR3 DNA follows: TGTGCCAGCAGCCCGGGGGGTACCTCACCCCTCCACTTT. This translates into CASSPGGTSPLHF.

The rearrangement uses TRBV10-1 and TRBJ2-7, with D possibly TRBD2 on 6 matching bases. CDR1 and CDR2 (germline): WNHNN, SYGVQD (reference sequence). Trimming removed 6 bases at V and 4 bases at J, with 19 bases between. The length of the CDR3 is 15 residues. Written as DNA, the CDR3 is TGCGCCAGCAGCCCTGGGGGGACGGGAACTTACGAGCAGTACTTC. It is translated as CASSPGGTGTYEQYF.

J is TRBJ1-2 and V is TRBV7-9, with TRBD1 matching 10 bases. After removal of 5 bases from V and 9 bases from J, the junction contained 6 bases not matched to a gene. This CDR3 contains 13 residues. CDR1 SEHNR and CDR2 FQNEAQ come from the germline V gene (reference sequence). Here the CDR3 reads CASSPGTGVSYTF. CDR3 DNA sequence: TGTGCCAGCAGCCCCGGGACAGGGGTTAGCTACACCTTC.

This clone was seen only once. V usage is TRBV7-9 and J usage is TRBJ2-1; no reliable D call. The germline V gene encodes CDR1 SEHNR and CDR2 FQNEAQ (reference sequence). This CDR3 is 13 amino acids long. Trimming pared 5 bases from V and 4 bases from J, leaving 9 bases between. CDR3 protein: CASSGNKYNEQFF. The CDR3 DNA is TGTGCCAGCAGCGGCAATAAGTACAATGAGCAGTTCTTC.

The chain recombines TRBV9 with TRBJ1-1; 7 bases fit TRBD1. The CDR3 spans 16 residues. Germline loops: CDR1 SGDLS, CDR2 YYNGEE. J gave up 6 bases and V 0 bases, and 11 bases lay outside the gene matches. The CDR3 protein is CASSVGTLDRKSEAFF. CDR3 in DNA: TGTGCCAGCAGCGTAGGTACGTTGGACAGGAAGTCTGAAGCTTTCTTT.

The chain combines TRBV6-1 with TRBJ1-6; D is perhaps TRBD1 (5 bases). V was shortened by 1 base and J by 5 bases, with 9 bases between the two germline ends. Germline lookup yields CDR1 MNHNS and CDR2 SASEGT. The CDR3 runs to 15 residues. CDR3 nucleotides: TGTGCCAGCAGTGAAGTAATAGGGGATAATTCACCCCTCCACTTT. Its protein product is CASSEVIGDNSPLHF.

The CDR3 region is CASSLRSGLLDEQFF. For the CDR3, the DNA is TGTGCCAGCAGTTTAAGAAGTGGCCTTTTGGATGAGCAGTTCTTC. This chain uses TRBV28 with TRBJ2-1; D is undetermined. Germline CDR1 and CDR2: MDHEN and SYDVKM. V was clipped by 2 bases and J by 8 bases, with 16 bases between them. The CDR3 is 15 amino acids. The whole variable domain, filled in from reference TRBV28 and TRBJ2-1, reads DVKVTQSSRYLVKRTGEKVFLECVQDMDHENMFWYRQDPGLGLRLIYFSYDVKMKEKGDIPEGYSVSREKKERFSLILESASTNQTSMYLCASSLRSGLLDEQFFGPGTRLTVL.

The chain uses TRBV29-1 and TRBJ1-1, with D uncertain. The CDR3 is made up of 18 amino acids. V was shortened by 6 bases and J by 3 bases, with 29 bases between the two germline ends. Germline values: CDR1 SQVTM, CDR2 ANQGSEA. CDR3 bases: TGCAGCGTGGTCGATGAGAGCGAACGGTTTCTGAGGGACACTGAAGCTTTCTTT. Protein: CSVVDESERFLRDTEAFF.

The chain combines TRBV28 with TRBJ1-3, with 7 bases matching TRBD1. Germline CDR1 reads MDHEN; CDR2 reads SYDVKM. V lost 6 bases and J lost 4; bases outside the gene matches: 9. The CDR3 runs to 15 residues. In DNA form, the CDR3 reads TGTGCCAGCAGGGGCGAGGGGGCGCAGGGAAACACCATATATTTT. Translation: CASRGEGAQGNTIYF.

The chain employs TRBV6-5 and TRBJ1-1; D ambiguous. V lost 0 bases and J 2 bases, leaving 10 bases between the germline ends. Germline V gene lookup returns CDR1 MNHEY and CDR2 SVGAGI. This CDR3 is built from 15 residues. The CDR3 sequence: CASSYSNRGNTEAFF. The CDR3 DNA sequence: TGTGCCAGCAGTTACTCGAATCGGGGTAACACTGAAGCTTTCTTT.

The chain has TRBV9 and TRBJ2-3; D not certain. The CDR3 runs to 14 residues. The V end lost 0 bases, the J end lost 4 bases, and 9 bases lay between the germline ends. Looked up from germline, CDR1 is SGDLS and CDR2 is YYNGEE. This CDR3 reads CASSVDIRSDTQYF. The CDR3, as DNA: TGTGCCAGCAGCGTAGATATCCGGTCAGATACGCAGTATTTT. Full variable domain (remainder filled in from reference TRBV9 and TRBJ2-3): DSGVTQTPKHLITATGQRVTLRCSPRSGDLSVYWYQQSLDQGLQFLIQYYNGEERAKGNILERFSAQQFPDLHSELNLSSLELGDSALYFCASSVDIRSDTQYFGPGTRLTVL.

In its sample, this clone was seen a few times. The V gene is TRBV5-1, the J gene TRBJ1-3; D call uncertain. Deletions cut 2 bases from V and 0 bases from J, with 9 bases between. In germline, CDR1 is SGHRS, CDR2 YFSETQ. The CDR3 is 15 amino acids. This chain's CDR3 is CASSFGPSSGNTIYF. The DNA of the CDR3 is TGCGCCAGCAGCTTTGGGCCGAGCTCTGGAAACACCATATATTTT. Based on the CDR3 plus reference TRBV5-1 and TRBJ1-3, the full variable domain is KAGVTQTPRYLIKTRGQQVTLSCSPISGHRSVSWYQQTPGQGLQFLFEYFSETQRNKGNFPGRFSGRQFSNSRSEMNVSTLELGDSALYLCASSFGPSSGNTIYFGEGSWLTVV.

The chain uses TRBV9 and TRBJ1-1; D remains ambiguous. V gave up 2 bases and J gave up 0 bases, with 11 bases separating them. Germline CDR1 and CDR2: SGDLS and YYNGEE. This CDR3 region has 15 residues. CDR3: CASSVLEGMNTEAFF. As DNA, the CDR3 is TGTGCCAGCAGCGTCCTCGAGGGCATGAACACTGAAGCTTTCTTT.

This rearrangement joins TRBV28 to TRBJ2-1; D is uncertain. CDR1 is MDHEN, CDR2 SYDVKM, per germline. The CDR3 runs to 13 residues. V gave up 2 bases and J gave up 6 bases, with 8 bases separating them. CDR3 sequence (DNA): TGTGCCAGCAGTTTAGGGCAGCTCAATGAGCAGTTCTTC. Protein: CASSLGQLNEQFF.

The chain uses TRBV28 and TRBJ1-2; the D gene is possibly TRBD1 (5 bases). Germline V lookup: CDR1 MDHEN, CDR2 SYDVKM. The CDR3 sequence is 14 residues long. The V end lost 8 bases, the J end lost 5 bases, and 18 bases lay between the germline ends. CDR3 nucleotides: TGTGCCAGCGCGCTTACAGGTGACTCATATGGCTACACCTTC. Protein product: CASALTGDSYGYTF.

This chain connects TRBV21-1 to TRBJ1-1; the table's D call, TRBD1, was not checked against the DNA. TRBV21-1 corresponds to a pseudogene. This CDR3 region has 16 residues. CDR3 coding DNA: TGTGCCAGCCCGGACGACAGGGGAAAGGCTTTCAGTGAAGCTTTCTTT. Translation gives CASPDDRGKAFSEAFF.

This chain joins TRBV14 and TRBJ2-1; possible D gene TRBD2, 5 bases. This CDR3 has 16 amino acids. The germline V and J ends were trimmed by 4 bases and 1 base, with 14 bases remaining between them. Germline V gene data show CDR1 as SGHDN and CDR2 as FVKESK. The CDR3 sequence: CASSPAGIGSYNEQFF. The CDR3 nucleotides are TGTGCCAGCAGCCCAGCCGGGATAGGGTCCTACAATGAGCAGTTCTTC.

The chain is built from TRBV10-2 and TRBJ1-5, with 8 bases identical to TRBD1. With 8 bases clipped from V and 4 bases from J, the junction kept 1 base outside the gene matches. Germline loops: CDR1 WSHSY, CDR2 SAAADI. CDR3 length: 12 amino acids. CDR3 sequence reads: CASGTGNQPQHF. The CDR3 coding sequence is TGCGCCAGCGGGACAGGAAATCAGCCCCAGCATTTT.

The V gene is TRBV19, the J gene TRBJ2-1, with 8 bases fitting TRBD2. This CDR3 is 15 amino acids long. Germline lookup yields CDR1 LNHDA and CDR2 SQIVND (reference sequence). After removal of 6 bases from V and 0 bases from J, the junction contained 4 bases not matched to a gene. The CDR3 protein is CASRETSDSYNEQFF. In nucleotides, the CDR3 is TGTGCCAGTAGGGAGACTAGCGACTCCTACAATGAGCAGTTCTTC.

In DNA, the CDR3 is TGTGCCTGGAGTGTTTCCGGCCCAGGGGTTTTCGGCAATCAGCCCCAGCATTTT. Its translation: CAWSVSGPGVFGNQPQHF. The gene calls are TRBV30 and TRBJ1-5, with D possibly being TRBD1 (6 bases). Trimming took off 0 bases at V and 2 bases at J, with 20 bases between the two ends. Germline CDR1 GTSNPN, CDR2 SVGIG (reference sequence). The CDR3 covers 18 residues.

The chain joins TRBV28 to TRBJ1-3; TRBD1 aligns across 9 bases. After removal of 5 bases from V and 3 bases from J, the junction contained 5 bases not matched to a gene. Per germline, CDR1 MDHEN and CDR2 SYDVKM. This CDR3 is 15 amino acids long. The CDR3 here is CASSPQGAGGNTIYF. The CDR3 nucleotides are TGTGCCAGCAGTCCACAGGGGGCGGGTGGAAACACCATATATTTT.

The chain uses TRBV6-1 and TRBJ2-7; 7 bases match TRBD2. Germline CDR1 reads MNHNS; CDR2 reads SASEGT. V was pared by 2 bases and J by 2 bases, with 6 bases of the junction left unmatched. This CDR3 comprises 15 residues. The CDR3 loop is CASSENGRGAYEQYF. The CDR3 region has the DNA TGTGCCAGCAGTGAAAACGGACGGGGGGCCTACGAGCAGTACTTC.

The chain has TRBV2 and TRBJ1-5; a possible D gene is TRBD1 (5 bases). Deletions cut 8 bases from V and 5 bases from J, with 16 bases between. This CDR3 has 14 amino acids. Looked up from germline, CDR1 is SNHLY and CDR2 is FYNNEI. The CDR3: CASRRDRQDQPQHF. In DNA form, the CDR3 reads TGTGCCAGCCGGAGAGACAGACAAGATCAGCCCCAGCATTTT. The full variable domain, completed using reference TRBV2 and TRBJ1-5, is EPEVTQTPSHQVTQMGQEVILRCVPISNHLYFYWYRQILGQKVEFLVSFYNNEISEKSEIFDDQFSVERPDGSNFTLKIRSTKLEDSAMYFCASRRDRQDQPQHFGDGTRLSIL.

The CDR3 region is CASIRTRGQIYGYTF. The CDR3 nucleotides are TGTGCCAGCATACGAACCAGGGGGCAGATCTATGGCTACACCTTC. V gene TRBV6-5 combines with J gene TRBJ1-2; TRBD1 aligns across 8 bases. V lost 7 bases to trimming and J lost 4 bases; unmatched junction nucleotides: 11. This CDR3 spans 15 amino acids. Germline lookup yields CDR1 MNHEY and CDR2 SVGAGI.

About this clone: The sample contains more than one DNA sequence encoding this CDR3. V and J are TRBV5-6 and TRBJ2-1; D may be TRBD2 (5 bases). The CDR3 sequence is 17 residues long. Trimming removed 3 bases from V and 0 bases from J, with 16 bases in between. CDR1 and CDR2 from the germline V gene are SGHDT and YYEEEE. In DNA form, the CDR3 reads TGTGCCAGCAGCTCCCTCGGACTTTCCCCCTCCTACAATGAGCAGTTCTTC. This sequence encodes CASSSLGLSPSYNEQFF.

This clone was found a few times. The gene calls are TRBV4-3 and TRBJ1-1, with D perhaps TRBD1 (6 bases). CDR1 and CDR2 (germline): LGHNA, YSLEER. The length of the CDR3 is 14 residues. Trimming cost V 2 bases and J 1 base, with 8 bases left between them. CDR3 coding DNA: TGCGCCAGCAGCCAAAACAGGGAGAACACTGAAGCTTTCTTT. It codes for CASSQNRENTEAFF.

In this sample, this clone turned up once. The chain uses TRBV9 and TRBJ1-3; D not certain. There are 14 residues in the CDR3. The V end lost 0 bases, the J end lost 3 bases, and 7 bases lay between the germline ends. Germline CDR1 is SGDLS and CDR2 is YYNGEE. The chain's CDR3 is CASSVGGGGNTIYF. Here the CDR3 DNA reads TGTGCCAGCAGCGTAGGGGGAGGTGGAAACACCATATATTTT.